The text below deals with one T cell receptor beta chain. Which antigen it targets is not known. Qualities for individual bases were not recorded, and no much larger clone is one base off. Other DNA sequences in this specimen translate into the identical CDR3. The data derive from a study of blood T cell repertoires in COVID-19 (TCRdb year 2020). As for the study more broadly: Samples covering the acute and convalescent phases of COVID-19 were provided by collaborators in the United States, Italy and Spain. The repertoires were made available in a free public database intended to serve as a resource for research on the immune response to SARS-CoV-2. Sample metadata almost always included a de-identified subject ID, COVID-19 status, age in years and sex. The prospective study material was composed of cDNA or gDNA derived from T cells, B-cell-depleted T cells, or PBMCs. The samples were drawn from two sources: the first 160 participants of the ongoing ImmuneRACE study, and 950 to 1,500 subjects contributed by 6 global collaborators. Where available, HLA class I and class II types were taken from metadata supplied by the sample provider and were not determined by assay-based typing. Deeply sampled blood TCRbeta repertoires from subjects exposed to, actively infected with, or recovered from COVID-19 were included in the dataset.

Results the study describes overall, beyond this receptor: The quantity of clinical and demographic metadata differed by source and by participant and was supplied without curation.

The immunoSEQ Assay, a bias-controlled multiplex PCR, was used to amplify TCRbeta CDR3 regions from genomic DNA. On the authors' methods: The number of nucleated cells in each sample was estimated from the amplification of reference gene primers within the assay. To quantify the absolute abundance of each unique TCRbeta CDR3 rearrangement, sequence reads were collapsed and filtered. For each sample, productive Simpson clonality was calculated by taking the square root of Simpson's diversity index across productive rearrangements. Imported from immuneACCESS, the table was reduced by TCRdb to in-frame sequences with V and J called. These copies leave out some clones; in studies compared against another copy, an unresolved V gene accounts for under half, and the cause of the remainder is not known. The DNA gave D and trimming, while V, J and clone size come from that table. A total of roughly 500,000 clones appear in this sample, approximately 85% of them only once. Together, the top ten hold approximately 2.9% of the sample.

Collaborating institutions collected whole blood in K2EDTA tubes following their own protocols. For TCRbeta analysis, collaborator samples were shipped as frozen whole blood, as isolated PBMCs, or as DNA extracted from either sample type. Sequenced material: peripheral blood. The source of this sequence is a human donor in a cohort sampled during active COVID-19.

This receptor has the CDR3 CASSQDARANYGYTF. The DNA sequence is as follows: TGTGCCAGCAGCCAAGATGCCAGGGCAAACTATGGCTACACCTTC. The chain is made from TRBV3-1 (or the pseudogene TRBV3-2) and TRBJ1-2, and the D gene may be TRBD1, 5 bases matching. V is clipped by 0 bases and J by 2 bases, and the sequence between their germline boundaries is 10 bases long. The CDR3 runs 15 amino acids, cysteine and phenylalanine included. Kept here is only the CDR3 DNA, which spans 45 bases and is read in frame from base 1. The CDR1 and CDR2 encoded by the germline V gene (reference sequence) are LGHDT and YNNKEL.